This section outlines one TCR beta chain sequence together with its context. The target antigen is unknown. The data are from a study of cytomegalovirus exposure and HLA in healthy donors. Notes on the study in general: The study designated 150 to 200 TCR beta chains cytomegalovirus-associated.

CDR1 is LGHNA and CDR2 is YSLEER in the germline V gene. CDR3 length equals 14 residues. The V end was cut by 0 bases, the J end by 8 bases, with 13 bases between. Clones were read by immunoSEQ multiplex PCR, and TCRdb kept only the in-frame ones, dropping some. The data show 65,000 to 80,000 clones, with less than 95% seen just once and roughly 3.4% held by the top ten. The source is a woman aged 18-35 years in good health and CMV-seropositive. Sequenced sample: PBMCs. The chain couples TRBV4-3 to TRBJ1-1, with D unclear. This chain's CDR3 is CASSQEVLAGEAFF. The CDR3 DNA reads TGCGCCAGCAGCCAAGAAGTCTTGGCGGGGGAAGCTTTCTTT.